Sequencing of this T cell receptor (beta chain) was carried out in a study of CD8+ T cells in alopecia areata. For this clone: Its antigen is undetermined.

Overall study findings and caveats: One nonresponder leaves baseline CD8+ expansion's link to response uncertain.

The CDR3 sequence is 13 residues long. Germline V gene data show CDR1 as SEHNR and CDR2 as FQNEAQ (reference sequence). Trimming left V 4 bases short and J 4 bases short, with 11 bases between. Treatment in this sample: oral pan-JAK inhibitor, 5-10 mg twice daily. Once RNA had been extracted, it was reverse transcribed into cDNA to act as the sequencing template. Sequenced by immunoSEQ multiplex PCR; TCRdb stores in-frame clones only, minus some. The repertoire holds around 300,000 clones, with 60% as singletons. This TCR derives from a human donor with alopecia areata. The sequences come from CD4+ T cells sorted from blood, collected around week 52, from a patient treated with tofacitinib. This chain links TRBV7-9 with TRBJ2-7; the D gene is possibly TRBD1 (6 bases). The CDR3 DNA sequence: TGTGCCAGCAGCTCAGGACAGCCATACGAGCAGTACTTC. Its translation: CASSSGQPYEQYF.